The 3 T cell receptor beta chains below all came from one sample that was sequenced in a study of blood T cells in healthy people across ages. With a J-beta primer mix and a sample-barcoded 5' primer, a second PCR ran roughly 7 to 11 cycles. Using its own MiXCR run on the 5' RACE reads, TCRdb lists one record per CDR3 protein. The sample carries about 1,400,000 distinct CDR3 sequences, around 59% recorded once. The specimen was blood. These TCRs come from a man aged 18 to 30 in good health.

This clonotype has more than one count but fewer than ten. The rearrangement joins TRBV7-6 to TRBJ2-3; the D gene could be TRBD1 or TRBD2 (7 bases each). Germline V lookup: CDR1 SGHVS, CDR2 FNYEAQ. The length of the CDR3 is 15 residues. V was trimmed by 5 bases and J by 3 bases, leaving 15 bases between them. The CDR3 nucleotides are TGTGCCAGCAGCCGGCTTCAGGGGGGGACAGATACGCAGTATTTT. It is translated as CASSRLQGGTDTQYF.

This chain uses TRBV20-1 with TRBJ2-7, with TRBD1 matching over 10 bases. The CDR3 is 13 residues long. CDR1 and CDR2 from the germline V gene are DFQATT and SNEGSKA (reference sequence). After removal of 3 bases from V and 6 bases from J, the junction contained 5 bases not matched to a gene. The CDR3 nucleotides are TGCAGTGCTAGGACAGGGGGCTTGAGCGAGCAGTACTTC. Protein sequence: CSARTGGLSEQYF.

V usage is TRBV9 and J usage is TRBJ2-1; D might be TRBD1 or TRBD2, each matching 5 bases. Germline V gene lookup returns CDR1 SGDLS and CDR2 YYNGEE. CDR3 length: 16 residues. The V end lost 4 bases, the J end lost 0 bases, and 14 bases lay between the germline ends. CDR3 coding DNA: TGTGCCAGCAGCAAATGGGACCAAAGCTCCTACAATGAGCAGTTCTTC. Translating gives CASSKWDQSSYNEQFF.